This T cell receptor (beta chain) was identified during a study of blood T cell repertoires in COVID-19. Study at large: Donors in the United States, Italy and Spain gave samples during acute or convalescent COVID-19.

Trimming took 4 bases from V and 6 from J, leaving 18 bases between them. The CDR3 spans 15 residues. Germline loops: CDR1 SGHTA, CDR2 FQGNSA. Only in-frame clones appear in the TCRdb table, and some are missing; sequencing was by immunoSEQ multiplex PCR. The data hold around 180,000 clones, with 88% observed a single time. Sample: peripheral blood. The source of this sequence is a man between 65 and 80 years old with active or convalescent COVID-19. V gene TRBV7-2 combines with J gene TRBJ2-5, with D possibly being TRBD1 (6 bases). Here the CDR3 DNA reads TGTGCCAGCAGCTCGGCAATGGTGGGGGCGAAGACCCAGTACTTC. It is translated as CASSSAMVGAKTQYF.